The 23 T cell receptor beta chains in this list originate from one sample, sequenced in a study of vaccination and CD4 T cells after COVID-19. The assay that was used to sequence DNA from cultured CD4+ T cells was the Oncomine TCR Beta short-read assay. TCRdb fed the PCR reads into MiXCR, producing one record per CDR3 protein. Seen here are 4,000 to 4,500 distinct CDR3 sequences, around 20% observed once, and the top ten hold around 59%. As to treatment: approximately nine-day PBMC culture with coronavirus spike peptide pools or control peptides (ViraFEST assay). These receptors lack a known antigen. The input for sequencing was CD4+ T cells from blood, cultured in vitro, taken after SARS-CoV-2 vaccination. These receptors all come from a human donor who had recovered from COVID-19.

The chain uses TRBV7-9 and TRBJ1-3, with 8 bases aligning to TRBD1. This CDR3 has 15 residues. The V and J ends lost 5 bases and 2 bases, in that order; junction bases with no gene match: 5. The germline gives CDR1 SEHNR, CDR2 FQNEAQ (reference sequence). In nucleotides, the CDR3 is TGTGCCAGCAGCCCCAGGGGGCTGCCTGGAAACACCATATATTTT. It encodes CASSPRGLPGNTIYF.

The chain uses TRBV10-3 and TRBJ2-4, with 15 bases lining up with TRBD2. Trimming took 4 bases from V and 3 from J; bases not matched to a gene: 4. Germline V gives CDR1 ENHRY, CDR2 SYGVKD. This CDR3 has 17 amino acids. CDR3 residues: CAISGTSGGEGKNIQYF. CDR3 DNA: TGTGCCATCAGTGGGACTAGCGGGGGGGAGGGCAAAAACATTCAGTACTTC.

This clonotype occurred many times. This sequence joins TRBV20-1 and TRBJ1-1; 8 bases align to TRBD1. V was clipped by 5 bases and J by 4 bases; unmatched bases: 15. In germline, CDR1 is DFQATT, CDR2 SNEGSKA (reference sequence). This CDR3 comprises 16 residues. The CDR3 reads CSAPNGQGPWGTEAFF. CDR3 bases: TGCAGTGCTCCAAATGGACAGGGTCCCTGGGGCACTGAAGCTTTCTTT.

This clonotype was picked up many times. This chain uses TRBV28 with TRBJ1-2, with a tentative D call TRBD1 (5 bases). The germline CDR1 and CDR2 sequences are MDHEN and SYDVKM. V was cut by 10 bases and J by 2 bases, with 23 bases left in between. The CDR3 extends over 16 amino acids. The CDR3 DNA is TGTGCCACCCCAATGGCGGGGGGGAGGGCCAACTATGGCTACACCTTC. Encoded protein: CATPMAGGRANYGYTF.

This clonotype is medium-sized in the sample. The genes are TRBV5-6 and TRBJ1-5; D possibly corresponds to TRBD1 (5 bases). Trimming left V 4 bases short and J 4 bases short, with 9 bases between. From germline, CDR1 is SGHDT and CDR2 YYEEEE. The CDR3 loop spans 13 amino acids. The CDR3 protein is CASSRRGNQPQHF. In DNA, the CDR3 is TGTGCCAGCAGCCGTCGGGGGAATCAGCCCCAGCATTTT.

This rearrangement joins TRBV19 to TRBJ1-5; possibly TRBD1 for D (6 bases). CDR1 LNHDA and CDR2 SQIVND come from the germline V gene (reference sequence). This CDR3 spans 15 amino acids. The ends were cut back, 4 bases at V and 4 bases at J, with 14 bases in the middle. CDR3 residues: CASSSDRLPNQPQHF. CDR3 nucleotide sequence: TGTGCCAGTAGTAGCGACAGGCTACCTAATCAGCCCCAGCATTTT.

This clonotype occurred once. The rearrangement uses TRBV29-1 and TRBJ1-1; 7 nucleotides line up with TRBD1. The germline CDR1 and CDR2 sequences are SQVTM and ANQGSEA. This CDR3 comprises 12 residues. With 5 bases clipped from V and 5 bases from J, the junction kept 5 bases outside the gene matches. In DNA, the CDR3 is TGCAGCGTTAGACAGGGATGGACTGAAGCTTTCTTT. It yields the protein CSVRQGWTEAFF.

Note on this clonotype: With a much larger clone just one base away, this may be a read error. CDR3 nucleotide sequence: TGCAGTGCTAGAGATTCAAGCGGGGGTTCCTCCTACGAGCAGTACTTC. This codes for CSARDSSGGSSYEQYF. The chain links TRBV20-1 to TRBJ2-7; TRBD2 agrees at 8 bases. The V gene's germline CDR1 is DFQATT and CDR2 SNEGSKA (reference sequence). V lost 0 bases, J lost 0 bases, and 7 bases stayed unmatched. The CDR3 is made up of 16 amino acids.

This sequence joins TRBV4-3 and TRBJ2-5, with D unresolved. The CDR3 is 17 amino acids. Germline CDR1 reads LGHNA; CDR2 reads YSLEER. V shed 0 bases and J shed 5 bases, with 19 bases lying between them. The CDR3 loop is CASSQEGPNSIGETQYF. The CDR3 nucleotides are TGCGCCAGCAGCCAAGAAGGCCCTAACTCGATAGGGGAGACCCAGTACTTC.

The V gene is TRBV2, the J gene TRBJ1-5; possibly TRBD1 for D (6 bases). Germline assignment: CDR1 SNHLY and CDR2 FYNNEI. The length of the CDR3 is 15 residues. Trimming stripped 4 bases from V and 4 bases from J, with 14 bases between. The CDR3 DNA follows: TGTGCCAGCAGTGCTCAGGGGTTAAAGAATCAGCCCCAGCATTTT. This translates into CASSAQGLKNQPQHF.

The V gene is TRBV6-5, the J gene TRBJ2-7; D possibly corresponds to TRBD2 (6 bases). This CDR3 region has 16 residues. V gave up 0 bases and J gave up 4 bases, with 16 bases separating them. CDR1 is MNHEY, CDR2 SVGAGI, per germline. The CDR3 loop is CASSYSSSSGAYEQYF. The CDR3 DNA is TGTGCCAGCAGTTACTCGAGTAGTAGCGGAGCTTACGAGCAGTACTTC.

This clonotype was detected only a few times. The CDR3 DNA sequence: TGTGCCAGCAGCTTATTCGGTGGGGACACTGAAGCTTTCTTT. This gives the protein CASSLFGGDTEAFF. The rearrangement uses TRBV7-9 and TRBJ1-1; D unresolved. The CDR3 runs to 14 residues. V lost 2 bases and J 3 bases, leaving 10 bases between the germline ends. Germline assignment: CDR1 SEHNR and CDR2 FQNEAQ (reference sequence).

The sample holds a few counts of this clonotype. J is TRBJ2-1 and V is TRBV19; 12 bases map to TRBD1. The V gene end was trimmed by 6 bases and the J gene end by 7 bases; junction bases not matched to a gene: 13. Germline V gives CDR1 LNHDA, CDR2 SQIVND (reference sequence). The CDR3 is 17 amino acids. The CDR3 DNA follows: TGTGCCAGTAGAAGAGGGATGGGACAGGGGGCAGGTAATGAGCAGTTCTTC. This translates into CASRRGMGQGAGNEQFF.

This sequence joins TRBV19 and TRBJ1-5; unclear D gene. Germline values: CDR1 LNHDA, CDR2 SQIVND (reference sequence). The CDR3 contains 13 residues. V shed 5 bases and J shed 5 bases, with 10 bases lying between them. Here the CDR3 reads CASSWSRDQPQHF. CDR3 bases: TGTGCCAGTAGTTGGTCGCGAGATCAGCCCCAGCATTTT.

The rearrangement joins TRBV4-1 to TRBJ2-7, with TRBD2 as a possible D gene (6 bases). The ends were cut back, 4 bases at V and 2 bases at J, with 21 bases in the middle. The length of the CDR3 is 17 residues. CDR1 is MGHRA, CDR2 YSYEKL, per germline. The CDR3 protein is CASSRGPGGATTYEQYF. The CDR3 region has the DNA TGCGCCAGCAGCCGAGGACCCGGGGGTGCCACAACCTACGAGCAGTACTTC.

V and J are TRBV5-1 and TRBJ2-7; TRBD2 aligns across 8 bases. Trimming removed 3 bases from V and 5 bases from J; junction bases left unmatched: 7. The CDR3 has 14 residues. Per the germline V gene, CDR1 is SGHRS and CDR2 is YFSETQ. The CDR3 nucleotides read TGCGCCAGCAGCTACCCCACCGGGGGGGACGAGCAGTACTTC. Translation: CASSYPTGGDEQYF.

This clonotype was counted a few times. The gene calls are TRBV7-2 and TRBJ2-6; 8 bases line up with TRBD2. Looked up from germline, CDR1 is SGHTA and CDR2 is FQGNSA. The J segment lost 2 bases and the V segment lost 5 bases, leaving 2 bases of the junction unmatched. CDR3 size: 15 residues. CDR3 coding DNA: TGTGCCAGCAGCCGCGGGGGGCCTGGGGCCAACGTCCTGACTTTC. Translation gives CASSRGGPGANVLTF.

The V and J genes are TRBV3-1 and TRBJ2-3; 10 bases are shared with TRBD2. The CDR3 extends over 15 amino acids. The junction had 4 bases not matched to a gene; V was cut back by 6 bases and J by 1 base. Per the germline V gene, CDR1 is LGHDT and CDR2 is YNNKEL (reference sequence). The CDR3 region has the DNA TGTGCCAGCAGGCTTACTAGCGGGGGCACAGATACGCAGTATTTT. Its translation is CASRLTSGGTDTQYF.

This clonotype is termed medium-sized. The chain uses TRBV7-9 and TRBJ2-5; TRBD2 agrees at 7 bases. Germline V gene lookup returns CDR1 SEHNR and CDR2 FQNEAQ (reference sequence). The CDR3 is made up of 14 amino acids. The J segment lost 5 bases and the V segment lost 2 bases, leaving 5 bases of the junction unmatched. The CDR3 loop is CASSLTRGLETQYF. The CDR3 DNA sequence: TGTGCCAGCAGCTTAACGCGGGGGTTGGAGACCCAGTACTTC.

The genes are TRBV20-1 and TRBJ2-2; tentatively, D is TRBD1 (5 bases). Deletions cut 6 bases from V and 0 bases from J, with 11 bases between. This CDR3 comprises 14 residues. The germline V gene has CDR1 DFQATT and CDR2 SNEGSKA (reference sequence). Here the CDR3 DNA reads TGCAGTGCCATCAGGACAACGAACACCGGGGAGCTGTTTTTT. Protein sequence: CSAIRTTNTGELFF.

The chain uses TRBV6-1 and TRBJ2-1; 12 bases are shared with TRBD2. V dropped 6 bases and J dropped 8; count of bases not matched to a gene: 17. The CDR3 spans 18 residues. Germline values: CDR1 MNHNS, CDR2 SASEGT. Written as DNA, the CDR3 is TGTGCCAGCAGCCAAACCCCCCTCACTAGCGGGGGGAGCCATGAGCAGTTCTTC. Its protein is CASSQTPLTSGGSHEQFF.

This clonotype is deemed medium-sized. The V call is TRBV4-2, the J call TRBJ2-5; the match to TRBD1 covers 10 bases. CDR1 LGHNA and CDR2 YNFKEQ come from the germline V gene. With V trimmed by 4 bases and J by 3 bases, 5 bases remained unmatched. The CDR3 is 15 amino acids. The CDR3 loop reads CASSLGQGGEETQYF. The DNA for the CDR3 is TGTGCCAGCAGCCTTGGACAGGGGGGGGAAGAGACCCAGTACTTC.

This clonotype was seen a handful of times. The chain combines TRBV6-4 with TRBJ1-1; the D is unclear. The CDR3 contains 16 residues. Germline loops: CDR1 MRHNA, CDR2 SNTAGT. V lost 4 bases and J 1 base, leaving 16 bases between the germline ends. The CDR3 region has the DNA TGTGCCAGCAGTGTCAGCATACATATGCGGAACACTGAAGCTTTCTTT. This encodes CASSVSIHMRNTEAFF.